Listed here are 2 T cell receptor beta chains from one sample, sequenced in a study of follicular helper T cells after annual influenza vaccination. Using immunoSEQ multiplex PCR, the repertoire was profiled, and TCRdb retains in-frame clones only, with some absent. The table has around 8,000 clones, 75% to 85% seen once. Time point specified: 2014-2015 season, pre-vaccination. Sequences were derived from CXCR5+ CD38- circulating T follicular helper cells from blood, sampled on the day of influenza vaccination. As to subset: circulating Tfh, non-naive CD4+CXCR5+PD-1+ (ICOS+CD38+ or ICOS-CD38-). The receptors shown here come from an adult who received the influenza vaccine.

The V gene is TRBV7-2, the J gene TRBJ2-7, with 8 bases aligning to TRBD1. J gave up 1 base and V 5 bases, and 4 bases lay outside the gene matches. Germline assignment: CDR1 SGHTA and CDR2 FQGNSA. This CDR3 is built from 14 residues. The CDR3: CASSAGTGSYEQYF. Written as DNA, the CDR3 is TGTGCCAGCAGCGCCGGGACAGGTTCCTACGAGCAGTACTTC.

This chain joins TRBV6-5 and TRBJ1-4; D unclear. CDR1 is MNHEY and CDR2 is SVGAGI in the germline V gene. CDR3 length equals 15 residues. The V and J ends lost 2 bases and 1 base respectively, with 8 bases between them. CDR3 residues: CASSYGSRTNEKLFF. In DNA, the CDR3 is TGTGCCAGCAGTTACGGAAGCAGAACTAATGAAAAACTGTTTTTT.